Presented here are 20 T cell receptor beta chains from one specimen sequenced in a study of neurological immune-mediated disorders. The time point here: technical triplicate 2. TCRdb reprocessed the 5' RACE reads via MiXCR and lists one record per CDR3 protein. The table lists about 31,000 distinct CDR3 sequences, 13% of them singletons. Material: CD4+ T cells from blood. Receptor source: a female donor with HTLV-1-associated myelopathy (HAM/TSP).

This clonotype appeared many times. This chain uses TRBV6-5 with TRBJ2-7; 8 bases are a match to TRBD1. Germline CDR1 reads MNHEY; CDR2 reads SVGAGI. The CDR3 is 15 residues long. Trimming cost V 6 bases and J 2 bases; bases outside gene matches: 9. The DNA for the CDR3 is TGTGCCAGCAGCAAGACAGGGGTGGGGACCTACGAGCAGTACTTC. Translation: CASSKTGVGTYEQYF.

This clonotype was detected many times. The rearrangement joins TRBV4-3 to TRBJ1-1, with D perhaps matching TRBD1 (5 bases). The CDR3 runs to 14 residues. Trimming pared 0 bases from V and 10 bases from J, leaving 15 bases between. CDR1 is LGHNA, CDR2 YSLEER, per germline. Here the CDR3 DNA reads TGCGCCAGCAGCCAAGATCCCCAGGGTAGGGTAGCTTTCTTT. It codes for CASSQDPQGRVAFF.

At least ten counts were recorded for this clonotype. The rearrangement links TRBV5-1 to TRBJ2-5, with 7 positions matching TRBD1. The CDR3 covers 15 residues. V gave up 4 bases and J gave up 5 bases; unmatched junction bases: 11. Germline CDR1 is SGHRS and CDR2 is YFSETQ. The CDR3 region has the DNA TGCGCCAGCAGCCGACAGGGTTGGGTGTCGGAGACCCAGTACTTC. It specifies CASSRQGWVSETQYF.

This clonotype was counted at least ten times. This rearrangement joins TRBV11-2 to TRBJ2-3; 9 bases match TRBD2. Germline V gene data show CDR1 as SGHAT and CDR2 as FQNNGV. V was clipped by 1 base and J by 4 bases; unmatched bases: 9. CDR3 length equals 17 residues. The CDR3 loop is CASSLVSAGGGADTQYF. CDR3 coding DNA: TGTGCCAGCAGCTTAGTTTCTGCGGGAGGGGGGGCAGATACGCAGTATTTT.

In its sample, this clonotype was seen many times. Relative to the germline gene, one junction end is altered; a read error may explain this. The CDR3 nucleotides read TGTGCTAGCAGCTTCGGGACAGGGTATCATGAGCAGTTCTTC. Protein sequence: CASSFGTGYHEQFF. The chain carries TRBV7-7 and TRBJ2-1; 9 bases align to TRBD1. The V gene's germline CDR1 is SSHAT and CDR2 FNYEAQ (reference sequence). The CDR3 has 14 amino acids.

This clonotype was seen many times. V is TRBV15 and J is TRBJ2-7; 8 nucleotides align to TRBD2. The CDR3 runs 17 residues. Germline CDR1 reads LNHNV; CDR2 reads YYDKDF (reference sequence). V trimming: 1 base; J trimming: 5 bases; junction bases outside the gene matches: 13. CDR3 loop: CATSRALTGLAFNEQYF. For the CDR3, the DNA is TGTGCCACCAGCAGAGCGTTGACCGGACTAGCATTTAACGAGCAGTACTTC.

This rearrangement joins TRBV7-2 to TRBJ2-2, with D tentatively TRBD1 (6 bases). Germline lookup yields CDR1 SGHTA and CDR2 FQGNSA. Trimming stripped 1 base from V and 4 bases from J, with 19 bases between. This CDR3 is built from 18 residues. The CDR3 DNA follows: TGTGCCAGCAGCTTAGTCAGCAGGACAGCAATCCTCACCGGGGAGCTGTTTTTT. It encodes CASSLVSRTAILTGELFF.

This clonotype was recorded at least ten times. The chain carries TRBV5-1 and TRBJ2-3; either TRBD1 or TRBD2 may supply D (5 bases each). Germline V gene sequence: CDR1 SGHRS, CDR2 YFSETQ. The CDR3 totals 16 residues. V was cut by 2 bases and J by 2 bases, with 15 bases left in between. The CDR3 protein is CASSFLGDPITDTQYF. CDR3 DNA: TGCGCCAGCAGCTTCCTTGGGGACCCAATCACAGATACGCAGTATTTT.

This clonotype was found many times. This chain links TRBV5-1 with TRBJ2-7, with D tentatively TRBD2 (6 bases). The CDR3 totals 15 residues. Per germline, CDR1 SGHRS and CDR2 YFSETQ. The germline V and J ends were trimmed by 0 bases and 0 bases, with 10 bases remaining between them. Here the CDR3 reads CASSLAAGSSYEQYF. The CDR3 region has the DNA TGCGCCAGCAGCTTGGCGGCGGGGAGCTCCTACGAGCAGTACTTC.

Worth noting for this clonotype: Compared with germline, one end of the junction differs, possibly owing to a read error. The V and J genes are TRBV7-7 and TRBJ2-1; D remains ambiguous. From germline, CDR1 is SSHAT and CDR2 FNYEAQ (reference sequence). The length of the CDR3 is 15 residues. CDR3 region: CASSLGSSLGNEQFF. CDR3 coding DNA: TGTGCTAGCAGCTTAGGGTCCTCCCTGGGCAATGAGCAGTTCTTC.

At least ten counts were recorded for this clonotype. The gene calls are TRBV6-6 and TRBJ1-6; a possible D gene is TRBD1 (5 bases). This CDR3 spans 17 amino acids. Germline V gives CDR1 MNHNY, CDR2 SVGAGI (reference sequence). Trimming stripped 2 bases from V and 0 bases from J, with 11 bases between. The chain's CDR3 is CASSYTGHFSYNSPLHF. CDR3 sequence (DNA): TGTGCCAGCAGTTACACTGGACACTTCTCCTATAATTCACCCCTCCACTTT.

This clonotype was detected ten times or more. J is TRBJ2-7 and V is TRBV6-2 or TRBV6-3; D perhaps matches TRBD2 (6 bases). From germline, CDR1 is MNHEY and CDR2 SVGEGT. V lost 7 bases and J 3 bases, leaving 16 bases between the germline ends. CDR3 length equals 14 residues. In DNA form, the CDR3 reads TGTGCCAGCAACTTCGCGGGAAGTATCTACGAGCAGTACTTC. Protein product: CASNFAGSIYEQYF.

This clonotype was observed a single time. This chain connects TRBV4-3 to TRBJ2-3; a weak D match, TRBD1 (6 bases). Germline V gene lookup returns CDR1 LGHNA and CDR2 YSLEER. The CDR3 runs to 16 residues. Between the trimmed V and J ends, which lost 0 bases and 0 bases, there was a span of 10 bases. The CDR3 protein is CASSQEAGQSTDTQYF. CDR3 bases: TGCGCCAGCAGCCAAGAAGCCGGACAGAGCACAGATACGCAGTATTTT.

This clonotype was counted ten times or more. V usage is TRBV2 and J usage is TRBJ2-2, with 7 nucleotides matching TRBD2. This CDR3 has 14 amino acids. Trimming took 8 bases from V and 5 from J; bases not matched to a gene: 8. Germline loops: CDR1 SNHLY, CDR2 FYNNEI. CDR3 sequence reads: CASGREVLTGELFF. The CDR3 DNA reads TGTGCCAGCGGCCGGGAGGTTTTGACCGGGGAGCTGTTTTTT.

This clonotype was observed many times. CDR3 DNA sequence: TGTGCCAGCAGCGTAGGTCAGGGGGAACGATACGAGCAGTACTTC. This codes for CASSVGQGERYEQYF. The chain couples TRBV9 to TRBJ2-7; 7 positions match TRBD1. Germline CDR1 SGDLS, CDR2 YYNGEE. The V and J ends lost 0 bases and 4 bases, in that order; junction bases with no gene match: 7. The CDR3 has 15 amino acids.

This clonotype has at least ten counts. This sequence joins TRBV3-1 and TRBJ1-5; D not resolved. V lost 1 base and J lost 0, with 1 base in between. Germline V gives CDR1 LGHDT, CDR2 YNNKEL (reference sequence). The CDR3 is 13 residues long. The CDR3 here is CASSQGSNQPQHF. The CDR3 DNA follows: TGTGCCAGCAGCCAAGGTAGCAATCAGCCCCAGCATTTT.

The table lists this clonotype with many counts. The chain employs TRBV5-6 and TRBJ1-4, with TRBD1 as a possible D gene (6 bases). Germline values: CDR1 SGHDT, CDR2 YYEEEE. The CDR3 extends over 15 amino acids. Trimming shortened V by 0 bases and J by 6 bases, and 12 bases separated the two germline ends. CDR3 amino acids: CASSLGGGSDEKLFF. In DNA form, the CDR3 reads TGTGCCAGCAGCTTGGGGGGGGGCTCGGATGAAAAACTGTTTTTT.

Many counts were recorded for this clonotype. This CDR3 reads CASSLSAGTNTGELFF. The DNA for the CDR3 is TGTGCCAGCAGCTTAAGTGCGGGAACGAACACCGGGGAGCTGTTTTTT. This chain links TRBV7-3 with TRBJ2-2, with a possible D match to TRBD2 (6 bases). Trimming shortened V by 1 base and J by 0 bases, and 9 bases separated the two germline ends. In germline, CDR1 is SGHTA, CDR2 FQGTGA. This CDR3 region has 16 residues.

This clonotype was counted ten times or more. The chain links TRBV5-1 to TRBJ2-3; D is unclear. This CDR3 has 15 amino acids. The V end was cut by 1 base, the J end by 0 bases, with 9 bases between. Germline values: CDR1 SGHRS, CDR2 YFSETQ. CDR3 sequence (DNA): TGCGCCAGCAGCTTGACGCAGACTAGCACAGATACGCAGTATTTT. It codes for CASSLTQTSTDTQYF.

This clonotype was counted many times. The chain employs TRBV5-1 and TRBJ2-7; D remains unclear. V lost 3 bases and J 5 bases, leaving 9 bases between the germline ends. The germline V gene has CDR1 SGHRS and CDR2 YFSETQ. The CDR3 runs to 12 residues. CDR3 sequence (DNA): TGCGCCAGCAGCTGGCCGGCGGACGAGCAGTACTTC. Its translation is CASSWPADEQYF.